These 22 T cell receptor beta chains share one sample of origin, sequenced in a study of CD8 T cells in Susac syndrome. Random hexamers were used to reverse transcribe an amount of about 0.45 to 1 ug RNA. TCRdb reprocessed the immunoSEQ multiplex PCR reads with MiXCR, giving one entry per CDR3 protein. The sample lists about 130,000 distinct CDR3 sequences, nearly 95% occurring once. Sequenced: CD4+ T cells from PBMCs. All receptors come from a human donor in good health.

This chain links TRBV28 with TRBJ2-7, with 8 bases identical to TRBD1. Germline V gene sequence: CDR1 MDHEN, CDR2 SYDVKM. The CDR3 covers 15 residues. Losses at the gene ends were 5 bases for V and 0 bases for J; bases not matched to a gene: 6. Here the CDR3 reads CASSHPGQASYEQYF. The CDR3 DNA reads TGTGCCAGCAGTCATCCGGGACAGGCCTCCTACGAGCAGTACTTC.

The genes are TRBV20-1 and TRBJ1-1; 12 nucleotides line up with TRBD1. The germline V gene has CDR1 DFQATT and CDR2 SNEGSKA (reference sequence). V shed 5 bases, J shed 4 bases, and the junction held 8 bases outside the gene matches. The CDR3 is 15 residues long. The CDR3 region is CSALPGQGASTEAFF. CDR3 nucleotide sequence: TGCAGTGCTCTGCCGGGACAGGGGGCGAGCACTGAAGCTTTCTTT.

Here the CDR3 reads CASSQDQHRSSGANVLTF. The CDR3 DNA follows: TGTGCCAGCAGCCAAGATCAGCACAGGAGCTCTGGGGCCAACGTCCTGACTTTC. V usage is TRBV4-2 and J usage is TRBJ2-6; D is possibly TRBD1 (5 bases). V dropped 0 bases and J dropped 0 bases, with 12 bases sitting between them. Germline CDR1 is LGHNA and CDR2 is YNFKEQ. The CDR3 is 18 amino acids.

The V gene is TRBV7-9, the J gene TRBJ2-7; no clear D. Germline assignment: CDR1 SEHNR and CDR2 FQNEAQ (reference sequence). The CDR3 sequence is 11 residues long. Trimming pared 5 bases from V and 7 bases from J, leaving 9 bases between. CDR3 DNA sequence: TGTGCCAGCAGCCCGGCGAAGGAGCAGTACTTC. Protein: CASSPAKEQYF. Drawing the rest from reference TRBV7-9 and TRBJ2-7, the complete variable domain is DTGVSQNPRHKITKRGQNVTFRCDPISEHNRLYWYRQTLGQGPEFLTYFQNEAQLEKSRLLSDRFSAERPKGSFSTLEIQRTEQGDSAMYLCASSPAKEQYFGPGTRLTVT.

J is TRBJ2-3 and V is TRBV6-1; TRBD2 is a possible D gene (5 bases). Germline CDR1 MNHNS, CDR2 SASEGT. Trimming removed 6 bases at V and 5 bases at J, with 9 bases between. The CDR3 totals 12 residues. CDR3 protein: CASRIAKDTQYF. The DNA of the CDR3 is TGTGCCAGCAGGATAGCGAAAGATACGCAGTATTTT.

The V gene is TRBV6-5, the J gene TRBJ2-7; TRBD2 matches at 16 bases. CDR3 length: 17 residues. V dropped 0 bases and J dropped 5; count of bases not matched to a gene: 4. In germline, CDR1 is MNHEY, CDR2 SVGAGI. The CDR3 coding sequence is TGTGCCAGCAGTTACTCCGGGACTAGCGGGAGGGGGGACGAGCAGTACTTC. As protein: CASSYSGTSGRGDEQYF.

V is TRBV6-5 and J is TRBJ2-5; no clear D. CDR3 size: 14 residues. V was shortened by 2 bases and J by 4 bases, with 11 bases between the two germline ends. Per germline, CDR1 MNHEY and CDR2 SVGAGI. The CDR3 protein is CASSYTGLGETQYF. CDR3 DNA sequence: TGTGCCAGCAGTTACACGGGTCTCGGAGAGACCCAGTACTTC.

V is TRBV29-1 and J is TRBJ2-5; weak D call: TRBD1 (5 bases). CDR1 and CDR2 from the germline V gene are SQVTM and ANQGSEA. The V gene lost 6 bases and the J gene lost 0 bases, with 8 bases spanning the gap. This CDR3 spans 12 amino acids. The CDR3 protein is CSVRQYQETQYF. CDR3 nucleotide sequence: TGCAGCGTGAGACAGTACCAAGAGACCCAGTACTTC. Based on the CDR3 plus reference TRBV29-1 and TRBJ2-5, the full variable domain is SAVISQKPSRDICQRGTSLTIQCQVDSQVTMMFWYRQQPGQSLTLIATANQGSEATYESGFVIDKFPISRPNLTFSTLTVSNMSPEDSSIYLCSVRQYQETQYFGPGTRLLVL.

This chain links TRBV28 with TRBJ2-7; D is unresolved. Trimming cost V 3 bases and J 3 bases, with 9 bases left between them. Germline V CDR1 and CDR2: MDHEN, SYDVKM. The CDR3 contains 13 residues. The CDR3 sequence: CASSLRLNYEQYF. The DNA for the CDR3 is TGTGCCAGCAGTTTGCGACTGAACTACGAGCAGTACTTC.

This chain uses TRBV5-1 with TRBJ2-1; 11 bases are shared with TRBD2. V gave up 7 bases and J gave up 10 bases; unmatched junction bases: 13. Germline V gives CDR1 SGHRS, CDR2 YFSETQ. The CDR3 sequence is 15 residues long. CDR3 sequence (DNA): TGCGCCAGCCAGAAGGAACTAGCGGGAGTCGTAGAGCAGTTCTTC. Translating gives CASQKELAGVVEQFF.

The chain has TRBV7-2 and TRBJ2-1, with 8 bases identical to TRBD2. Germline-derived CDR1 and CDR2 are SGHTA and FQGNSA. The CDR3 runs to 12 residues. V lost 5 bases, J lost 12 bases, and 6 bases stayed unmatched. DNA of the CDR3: TGTGCCAGCAGCAACCCAGGGACTAGGCAGTTCTTC. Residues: CASSNPGTRQFF.

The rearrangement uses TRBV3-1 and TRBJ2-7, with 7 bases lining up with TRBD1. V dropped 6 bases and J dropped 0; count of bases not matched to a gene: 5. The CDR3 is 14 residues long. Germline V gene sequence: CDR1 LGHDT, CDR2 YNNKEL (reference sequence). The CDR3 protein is CASSVQGNSYEQYF. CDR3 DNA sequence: TGTGCCAGCAGTGTACAGGGGAACTCCTACGAGCAGTACTTC.

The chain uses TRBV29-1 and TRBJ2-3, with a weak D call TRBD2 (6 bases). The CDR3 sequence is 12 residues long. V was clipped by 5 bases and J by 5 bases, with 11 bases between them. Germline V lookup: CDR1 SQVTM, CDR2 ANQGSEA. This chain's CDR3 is CSVRGLIDTQYF. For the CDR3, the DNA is TGCAGCGTTCGGGGGTTGATAGATACGCAGTATTTT.

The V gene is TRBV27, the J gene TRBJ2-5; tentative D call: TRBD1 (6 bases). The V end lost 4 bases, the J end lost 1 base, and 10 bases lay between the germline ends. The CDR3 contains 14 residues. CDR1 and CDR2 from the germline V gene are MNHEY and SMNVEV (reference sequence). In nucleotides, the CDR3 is TGTGCCAGCAGTTCGCAGACAGGCCAAGAGACCCAGTACTTC. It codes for CASSSQTGQETQYF.

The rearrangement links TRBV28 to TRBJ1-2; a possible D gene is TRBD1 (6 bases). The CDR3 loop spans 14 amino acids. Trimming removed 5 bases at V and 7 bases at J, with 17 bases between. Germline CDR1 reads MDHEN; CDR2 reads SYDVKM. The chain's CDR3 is CASSPPGGPSGYTF. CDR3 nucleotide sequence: TGTGCCAGCAGTCCACCGGGGGGGCCCAGTGGCTACACCTTC.

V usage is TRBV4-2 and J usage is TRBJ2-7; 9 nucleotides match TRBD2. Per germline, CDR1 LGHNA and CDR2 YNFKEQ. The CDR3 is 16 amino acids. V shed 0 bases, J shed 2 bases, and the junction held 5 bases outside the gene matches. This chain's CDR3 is CASSQDFGTSTYEQYF. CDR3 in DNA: TGTGCCAGCAGCCAAGATTTCGGGACTAGCACCTACGAGCAGTACTTC.

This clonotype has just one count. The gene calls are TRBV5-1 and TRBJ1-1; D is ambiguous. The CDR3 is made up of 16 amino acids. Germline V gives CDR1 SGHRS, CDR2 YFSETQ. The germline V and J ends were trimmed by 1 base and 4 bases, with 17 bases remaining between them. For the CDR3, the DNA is TGCGCCAGCAGCTTGTTAATTTCGGCAGGACTCACTGAAGCTTTCTTT. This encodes CASSLLISAGLTEAFF.

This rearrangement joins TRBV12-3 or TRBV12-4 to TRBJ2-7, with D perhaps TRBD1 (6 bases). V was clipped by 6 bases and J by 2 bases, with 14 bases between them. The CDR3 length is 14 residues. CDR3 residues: CASRTGTPPYEQYF. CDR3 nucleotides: TGTGCCAGCAGAACCGGGACACCGCCCTACGAGCAGTACTTC.

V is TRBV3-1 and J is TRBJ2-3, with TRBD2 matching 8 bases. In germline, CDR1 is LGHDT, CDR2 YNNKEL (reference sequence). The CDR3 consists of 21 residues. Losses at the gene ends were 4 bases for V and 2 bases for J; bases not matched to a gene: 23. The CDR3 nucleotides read TGTGCCAGCAGCCGACCTTTGGGAGCGGGAGACCCAAGAACCCTCACAGATACGCAGTATTTT. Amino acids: CASSRPLGAGDPRTLTDTQYF.

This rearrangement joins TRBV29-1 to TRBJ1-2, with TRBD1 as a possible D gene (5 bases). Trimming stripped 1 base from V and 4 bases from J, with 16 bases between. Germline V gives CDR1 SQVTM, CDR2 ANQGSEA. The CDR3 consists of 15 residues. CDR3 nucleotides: TGCAGCGTTGAAGCGGGGCCTACTAGGGGCTATGGCTACACCTTC. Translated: CSVEAGPTRGYGYTF.

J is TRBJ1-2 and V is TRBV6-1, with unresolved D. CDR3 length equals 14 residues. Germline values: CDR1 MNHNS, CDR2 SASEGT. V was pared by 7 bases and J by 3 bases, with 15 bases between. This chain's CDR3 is CASTRGDLDYGYTF. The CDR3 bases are TGTGCCAGCACCCGCGGGGATTTGGACTATGGCTACACCTTC.

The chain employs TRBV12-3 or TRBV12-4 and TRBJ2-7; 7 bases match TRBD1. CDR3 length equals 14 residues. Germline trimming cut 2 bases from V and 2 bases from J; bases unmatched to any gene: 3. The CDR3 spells CASSLTQGAYEQYF. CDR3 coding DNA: TGTGCCAGCAGTTTAACTCAGGGGGCCTACGAGCAGTACTTC.